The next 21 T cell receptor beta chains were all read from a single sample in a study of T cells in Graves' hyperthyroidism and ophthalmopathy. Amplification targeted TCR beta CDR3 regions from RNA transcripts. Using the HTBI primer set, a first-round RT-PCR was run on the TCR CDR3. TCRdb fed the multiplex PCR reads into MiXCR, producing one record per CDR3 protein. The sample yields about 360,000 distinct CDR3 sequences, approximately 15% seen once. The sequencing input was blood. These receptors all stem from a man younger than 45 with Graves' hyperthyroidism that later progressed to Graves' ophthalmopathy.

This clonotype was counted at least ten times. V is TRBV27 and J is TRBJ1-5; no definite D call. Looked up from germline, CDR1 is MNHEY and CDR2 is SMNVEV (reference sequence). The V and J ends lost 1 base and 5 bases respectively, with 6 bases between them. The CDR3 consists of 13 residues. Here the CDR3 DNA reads TGTGCCAGCAGTTTATATGGGGATCAGCCCCAGCATTTT. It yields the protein CASSLYGDQPQHF.

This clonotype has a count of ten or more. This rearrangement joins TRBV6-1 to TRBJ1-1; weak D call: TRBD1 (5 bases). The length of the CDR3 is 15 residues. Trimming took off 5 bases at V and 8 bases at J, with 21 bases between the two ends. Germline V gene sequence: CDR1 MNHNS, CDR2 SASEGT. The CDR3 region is CASSSSPGRTSEAFF. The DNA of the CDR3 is TGTGCCAGCAGTTCGTCCCCGGGTAGGACATCCGAAGCTTTCTTT.

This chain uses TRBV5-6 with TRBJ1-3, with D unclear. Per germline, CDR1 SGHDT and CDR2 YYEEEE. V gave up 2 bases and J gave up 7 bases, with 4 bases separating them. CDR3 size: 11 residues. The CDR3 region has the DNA TGTGCCAGCAGCTTTTTTAACACCATATATTTT. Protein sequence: CASSFFNTIYF.

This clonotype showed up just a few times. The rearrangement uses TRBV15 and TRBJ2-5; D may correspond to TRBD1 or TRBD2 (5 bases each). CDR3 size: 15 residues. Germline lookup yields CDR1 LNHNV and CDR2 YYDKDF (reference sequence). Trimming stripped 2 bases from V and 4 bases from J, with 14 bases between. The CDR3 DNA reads TGTGCCACCAGCAGATCCCGGATGAGGGGAGAGACCCAGTACTTC. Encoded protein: CATSRSRMRGETQYF.

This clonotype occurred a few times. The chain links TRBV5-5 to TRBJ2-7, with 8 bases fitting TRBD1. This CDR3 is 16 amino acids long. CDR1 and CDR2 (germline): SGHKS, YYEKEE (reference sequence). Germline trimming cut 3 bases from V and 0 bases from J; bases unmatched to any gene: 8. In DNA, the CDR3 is TGTGCCAGCAGCTCCTTCCCCAGGGGGCTCTCCTACGAGCAGTACTTC. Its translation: CASSSFPRGLSYEQYF.

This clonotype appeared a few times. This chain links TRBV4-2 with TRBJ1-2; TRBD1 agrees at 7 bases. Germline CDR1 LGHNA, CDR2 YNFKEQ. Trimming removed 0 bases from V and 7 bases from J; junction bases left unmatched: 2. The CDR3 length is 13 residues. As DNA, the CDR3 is TGTGCCAGCAGCCAAGAGGACAGGAGTGGCTACACCTTC. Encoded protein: CASSQEDRSGYTF.

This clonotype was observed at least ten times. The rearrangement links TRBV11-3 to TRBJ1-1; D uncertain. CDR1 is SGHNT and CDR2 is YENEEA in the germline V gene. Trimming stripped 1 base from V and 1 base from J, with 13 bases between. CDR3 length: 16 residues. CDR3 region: CASSLAAQIGNTEAFF. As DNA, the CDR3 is TGTGCCAGCAGCTTAGCTGCCCAAATAGGGAACACTGAAGCTTTCTTT. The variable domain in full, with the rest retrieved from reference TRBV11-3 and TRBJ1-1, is EAGVVQSPRYKIIEKKQPVAFWCNPISGHNTLYWYLQNLGQGPELLIRYENEEAVDDSQLPKDRFSAERLKGVDSTLKIQPAELGDSAVYLCASSLAAQIGNTEAFFGQGTRLTVV.

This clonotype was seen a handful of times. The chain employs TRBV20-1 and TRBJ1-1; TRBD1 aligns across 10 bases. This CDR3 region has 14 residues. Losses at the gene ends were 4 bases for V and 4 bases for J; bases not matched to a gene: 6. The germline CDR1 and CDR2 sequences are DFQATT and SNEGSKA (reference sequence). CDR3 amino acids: CSAISGTGVTEAFF. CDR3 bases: TGCAGTGCTATTTCCGGGACAGGGGTCACTGAAGCTTTCTTT.

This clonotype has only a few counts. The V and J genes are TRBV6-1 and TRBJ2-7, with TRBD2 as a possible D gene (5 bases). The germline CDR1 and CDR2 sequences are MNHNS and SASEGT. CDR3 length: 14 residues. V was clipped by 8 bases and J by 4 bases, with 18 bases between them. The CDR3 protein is CASRTSLAGYEQYF. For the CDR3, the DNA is TGTGCCAGCCGCACCTCTCTAGCCGGGTACGAGCAGTACTTC.

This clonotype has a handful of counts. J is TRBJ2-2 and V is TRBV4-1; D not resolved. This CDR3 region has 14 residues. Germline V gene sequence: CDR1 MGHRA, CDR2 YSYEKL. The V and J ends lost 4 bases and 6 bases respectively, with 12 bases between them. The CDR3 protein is CASSRLTSPGELFF. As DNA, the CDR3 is TGCGCCAGCAGCCGGCTAACAAGCCCCGGGGAGCTGTTTTTT.

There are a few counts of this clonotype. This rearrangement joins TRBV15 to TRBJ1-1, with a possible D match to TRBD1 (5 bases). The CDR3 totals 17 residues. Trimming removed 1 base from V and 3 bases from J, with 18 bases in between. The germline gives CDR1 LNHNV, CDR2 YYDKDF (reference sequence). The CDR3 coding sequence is TGTGCCACCAGCAGAGGCTTCGGGGGGTCGGGAGACACTGAAGCTTTCTTT. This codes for CATSRGFGGSGDTEAFF. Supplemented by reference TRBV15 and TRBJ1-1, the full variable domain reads DAMVIQNPRYQVTQFGKPVTLSCSQTLNHNVMYWYQQKSSQAPKLLFHYYDKDFNNEADTPDNFQSRRPNTSFCFLDIRSPGLGDTAMYLCATSRGFGGSGDTEAFFGQGTRLTVV.

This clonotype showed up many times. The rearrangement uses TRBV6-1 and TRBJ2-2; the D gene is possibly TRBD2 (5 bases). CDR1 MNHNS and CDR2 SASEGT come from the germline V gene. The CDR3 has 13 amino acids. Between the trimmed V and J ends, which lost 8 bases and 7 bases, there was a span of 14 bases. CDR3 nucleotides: TGTGCCAGCTCCAATCGGGGTCACGGGGAGCTGTTTTTT. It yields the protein CASSNRGHGELFF.

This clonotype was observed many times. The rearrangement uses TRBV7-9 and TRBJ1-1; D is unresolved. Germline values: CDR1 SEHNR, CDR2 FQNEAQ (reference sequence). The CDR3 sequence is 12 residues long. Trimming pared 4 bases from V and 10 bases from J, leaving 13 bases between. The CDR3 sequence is CASSYRVDGAFF. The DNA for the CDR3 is TGTGCCAGCAGCTATCGGGTTGATGGAGCTTTCTTT.

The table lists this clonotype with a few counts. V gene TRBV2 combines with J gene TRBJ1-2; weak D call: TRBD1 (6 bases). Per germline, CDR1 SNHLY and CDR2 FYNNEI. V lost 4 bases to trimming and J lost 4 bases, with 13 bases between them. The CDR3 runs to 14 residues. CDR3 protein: CASSGGQWSYGYTF. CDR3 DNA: TGTGCCAGCAGTGGGGGGCAATGGAGCTATGGCTACACCTTC.

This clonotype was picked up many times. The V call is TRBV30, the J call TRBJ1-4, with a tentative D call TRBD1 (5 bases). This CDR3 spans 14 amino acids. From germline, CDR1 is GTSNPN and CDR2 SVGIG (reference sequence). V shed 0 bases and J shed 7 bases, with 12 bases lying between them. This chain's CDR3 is CAWSVRGRGEKLFF. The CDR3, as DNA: TGTGCCTGGAGTGTAAGGGGAAGAGGTGAAAAACTGTTTTTT.

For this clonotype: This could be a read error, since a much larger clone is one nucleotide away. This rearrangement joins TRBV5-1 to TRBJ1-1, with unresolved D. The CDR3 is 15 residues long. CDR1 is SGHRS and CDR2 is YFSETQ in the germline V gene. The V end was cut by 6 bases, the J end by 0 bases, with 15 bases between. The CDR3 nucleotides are TGCGCCAGCACCCCATCTTCTAGGGTGAACACTGAAGCTTTCTTT. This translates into CASTPSSRVNTEAFF.

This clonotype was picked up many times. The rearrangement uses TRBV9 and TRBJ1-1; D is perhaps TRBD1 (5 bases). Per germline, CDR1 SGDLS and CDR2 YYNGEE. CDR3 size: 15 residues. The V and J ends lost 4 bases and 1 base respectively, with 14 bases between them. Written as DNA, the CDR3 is TGTGCCAGCAGCCCCTCGGGGCAGCCGAACACTGAAGCTTTCTTT. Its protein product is CASSPSGQPNTEAFF.

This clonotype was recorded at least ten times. Written as DNA, the CDR3 is TGTGCCAGCAGTCCCGGACTAGCGGGGCCAGATACGCAGTATTTT. Its translation is CASSPGLAGPDTQYF. The rearrangement joins TRBV28 to TRBJ2-3; 12 bases fit TRBD2. In germline, CDR1 is MDHEN, CDR2 SYDVKM. This CDR3 is 15 amino acids long. Unmatched junction bases numbered 4, after V lost 5 bases and J lost 4 bases. Variable domain in full (rest from reference TRBV28 and TRBJ2-3): DVKVTQSSRYLVKRTGEKVFLECVQDMDHENMFWYRQDPGLGLRLIYFSYDVKMKEKGDIPEGYSVSREKKERFSLILESASTNQTSMYLCASSPGLAGPDTQYFGPGTRLTVL.

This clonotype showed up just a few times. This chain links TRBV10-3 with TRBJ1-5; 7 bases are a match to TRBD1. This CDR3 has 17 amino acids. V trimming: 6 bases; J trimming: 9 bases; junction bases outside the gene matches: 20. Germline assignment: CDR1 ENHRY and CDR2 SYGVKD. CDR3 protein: CAISDPGGYRGQGPQHF. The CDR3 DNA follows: TGTGCCATCAGCGATCCGGGCGGATACAGGGGACAAGGGCCCCAGCATTTT.

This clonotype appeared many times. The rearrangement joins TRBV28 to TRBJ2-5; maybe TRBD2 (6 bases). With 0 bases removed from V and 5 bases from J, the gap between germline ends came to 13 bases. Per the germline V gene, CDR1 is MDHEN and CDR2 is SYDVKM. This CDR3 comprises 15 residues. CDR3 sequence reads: CASSLWTAGGETQYF. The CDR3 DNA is TGTGCCAGCAGTTTATGGACAGCCGGAGGGGAGACCCAGTACTTC.

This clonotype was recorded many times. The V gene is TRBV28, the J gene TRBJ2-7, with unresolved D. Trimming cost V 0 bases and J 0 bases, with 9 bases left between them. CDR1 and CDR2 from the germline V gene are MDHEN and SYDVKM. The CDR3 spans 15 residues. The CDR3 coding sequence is TGTGCCAGCAGTTTATGGGGCGAGAGCTCCTACGAGCAGTACTTC. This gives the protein CASSLWGESSYEQYF. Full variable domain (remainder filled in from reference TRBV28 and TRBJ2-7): DVKVTQSSRYLVKRTGEKVFLECVQDMDHENMFWYRQDPGLGLRLIYFSYDVKMKEKGDIPEGYSVSREKKERFSLILESASTNQTSMYLCASSLWGESSYEQYFGPGTRLTVT.